The TCR beta chain described here comes from a study of graft-versus-host responses after intestinal transplantation. This CDR3 has 15 residues. CDR1 MGHRA and CDR2 YSYEKL come from the germline V gene. Trimming left V 2 bases short and J 1 base short, with 9 bases between. In the case of this clone: Its antigen is unknown.

Study conclusions and caveats: The authors found GvH clones in recipient marrow, some appearing first in ileum or blood. Graft-donor T cell macrochimerism in patients accompanied high graft-versus-host to host-versus-graft clonal ratios in allografts.

Clones were read by immunoSEQ multiplex PCR, and TCRdb kept only the in-frame ones, dropping some. The data show around 37,000 clones, over 80% seen once. This rearrangement joins TRBV4-1 to TRBJ2-1, with D tentatively TRBD1 (6 bases). The sequence came from a human patient who received an intestinal transplant, so some T cells may come from the graft donor. The sample was PBMCs, taken about 990 days after transplant. CDR3 loop: CASSQTGTSYNEQFF. The CDR3 DNA sequence: TGCGCCAGCAGCCAAACCGGGACATCCTACAATGAGCAGTTCTTC.